This T cell receptor beta chain was identified in a study of CD8+ T cells in alopecia areata. Study-wide context: Twice a day, 5 to 10 mg of oral tofacitinib was administered to treated patients.

Isolated RNA was reverse transcribed into cDNA used as the sequencing template. Sequencing used immunoSEQ multiplex PCR; TCRdb keeps in-frame clones, though not all of them. The table has approximately 150,000 clones, more than 40% seen once. Obtained from alopecia areata patients were lesional scalp punch biopsies along with peripheral blood. Trimming left V 5 bases short and J 2 bases short, with 7 bases between. CDR3 length: 13 amino acids. From germline, CDR1 is SGHDN and CDR2 FVKESK. This clone showed up just a few times. Its antigen is unidentified. Notes on the study in general: Tissue-resident alphabeta T cells belonging to normal skin likewise get sequenced within scalp specimens.

Sequenced: CD4+ T cells sorted from blood. V gene TRBV14 combines with J gene TRBJ1-3; D is ambiguous. This TCR was recovered from a human donor with alopecia areata. The CDR3 DNA is TGTGCCAGCAGCAGAAAGACTGGAAACACCATATATTTT. Amino acid sequence: CASSRKTGNTIYF. Based on the CDR3 plus reference TRBV14 and TRBJ1-3, the full variable domain is EAGVTQFPSHSVIEKGQTVTLRCDPISGHDNLYWYRRVMGKEIKFLLHFVKESKQDESGMPNNRFLAERTGGTYSTLKVQPAELEDSGVYFCASSRKTGNTIYFGEGSWLTVV.